This T cell receptor beta chain came from a study of T cell changes during pregnancy in multiple sclerosis (dated by TCRdb to the late 2010s). The study in broad terms: In women with multiple sclerosis, the researchers looked at how the T cell repertoire shifted as pregnancy progressed.

Receptor libraries were prepared by the immunoSEQ multiplex PCR assay. The table comes from immuneACCESS by way of TCRdb, which keeps in-frame sequences with V and J called. Part of the clones is missing from these tables; in studies checked, under half for an unresolved V gene and the rest for unknown reasons. The sample table holds around 65,000 clones, of which about 88% were seen once. The ten top clones hold 3.3% of the sample. CDR1 is given as MNHEY and CDR2 as SVGAGI, both from the germline V gene. The CDR3 sequence holds 14 residues, the cysteine and phenylalanine included. The kept DNA is CDR3 alone, 42 bases in frame from the first base. The germline V and J ends show losses of 4 bases and 5 bases respectively, and no gene match explains 7 bases of the junction. In regard to this clone: The target of this receptor is not known. Nothing much larger sits one base from this clone, and base qualities are not available.

The receptor's source is a female donor in good health, enrolled as a control in a pregnancy study. This chain joins TRBV6-5 to TRBJ2-7; TRBD1 matches 8 bases in the middle. Here the sequenced sample was peripheral blood, taken in the first trimester of pregnancy. The nucleotides read TGTGCCAGCAGTTTCGGACAGGGTGGCCACGAGCAGTACTTC. It is translated as CASSFGQGGHEQYF.